This is a list of T cell receptor beta chains from one sample in a study of vaccination and CD4 T cells after COVID-19. Antigen specificity for these receptors is unknown. Each CDR3 protein gets one entry after TCRdb re-called the PCR reads with MiXCR. The data contain 7,500 to 9,500 distinct CDR3 sequences, roughly 42% of them seen just once; the ten biggest clones take up approximately 11%. The sample comprised CD4+ T cells from blood, cultured in vitro. The receptors come from a human donor in good health. CDR3s leave out the opening cysteine and the closing phenylalanine or tryptophan. Clone size appears in some rows only: once, few, many, or a class for an expanded clone.

v_call: TRBV12-3/TRBV12-4
clone_size: few
cdr3_aa: ASSLRIGNNQPQH

v_call: TRBV6-1
clone_size: .
cdr3_aa: ASSEQTGNTEAF

v_call: TRBV6-1
clone_size: few
cdr3_aa: ASGSDRVQDNEQF

v_call: TRBV7-8
clone_size: few
cdr3_aa: ASSLSPLTEAF

v_call: TRBV1
clone_size: .
cdr3_aa: TSSQDSLRGALGIAGVSGELF

v_call: TRBV7-2
clone_size: .
cdr3_aa: ASSLASLTDAAQPQH

v_call: TRBV7-9
clone_size: few
cdr3_aa: ASSLVPHPLQGYEQY

v_call: TRBV9
clone_size: .
cdr3_aa: ASSVEAAGRTQY

v_call: TRBV18
clone_size: .
cdr3_aa: ASSPFHPITPGQTSSYEQY

v_call: TRBV6-2/TRBV6-3
clone_size: few
cdr3_aa: ASSSRDRGQSGYT

v_call: TRBV7-8
clone_size: few
cdr3_aa: ASRPGQGAWSTEAF

v_call: TRBV5-1
clone_size: .
cdr3_aa: ASSLGWTGGTEAF

v_call: TRBV7-6
clone_size: .
cdr3_aa: ASSSQGSEAF

v_call: TRBV2
clone_size: .
cdr3_aa: ASRKGQGSSSYEQY

v_call: TRBV6-2/TRBV6-3
clone_size: few
cdr3_aa: ASRYDGVYNEQF

v_call: TRBV19
clone_size: few
cdr3_aa: ASRQTWSLWYTEAF

v_call: TRBV7-9
clone_size: few
cdr3_aa: ASSLDPRLAGVSETQY

v_call: TRBV6-1
clone_size: .
cdr3_aa: ASSRTSGPISGANVLT

v_call: TRBV7-2
clone_size: .
cdr3_aa: ASSLWGAPEAF

v_call: TRBV2
clone_size: .
cdr3_aa: ASSDWGGNSYNEQF

v_call: TRBV19
clone_size: .
cdr3_aa: ASQNVRGNYDYT

v_call: TRBV27
clone_size: .
cdr3_aa: ASSSPGVGETQY

v_call: TRBV20-1
clone_size: once
cdr3_aa: SASRQGIVNEQF

v_call: TRBV4-3
clone_size: few
cdr3_aa: ASSQGRRGLGVGSYNEQF

v_call: TRBV29-1
clone_size: .
cdr3_aa: SVKGLAGALEQY

v_call: TRBV28
clone_size: few
cdr3_aa: ASSILGQSSYEQY

v_call: TRBV29-1
clone_size: .
cdr3_aa: SVEPGRGEMNTEAF

v_call: TRBV19
clone_size: .
cdr3_aa: ASSGVTYGYT

v_call: TRBV5-1
clone_size: .
cdr3_aa: ASSYSYEQY

v_call: TRBV3-1
clone_size: .
cdr3_aa: ASSRGGYEQY

v_call: TRBV20-1
clone_size: .
cdr3_aa: SAPPSSTDTQY

v_call: TRBV7-9
clone_size: .
cdr3_aa: ASSPGGRESTDTQY

v_call: TRBV20-1
clone_size: .
cdr3_aa: SAILGTPSNQPQH

v_call: TRBV7-6
clone_size: few
cdr3_aa: ASSHGTGGRYEQY

v_call: TRBV6-1
clone_size: .
cdr3_aa: ASKIQGMNTEAF

v_call: TRBV6-5
clone_size: few
cdr3_aa: ASSYSAEGQPQH

v_call: TRBV29-1
clone_size: .
cdr3_aa: SAGQPGTEAF

v_call: TRBV20-1
clone_size: .
cdr3_aa: SAPSQGQRYEQY

v_call: TRBV20-1
clone_size: .
cdr3_aa: SARPKQGLNTEAF

v_call: TRBV12-2
clone_size: .
cdr3_aa: ASRLEVAGRSGTVRQPQH